These 32 T cell receptor beta chains came from one sample sequenced in a study of blood T cell repertoires in COVID-19. The repertoire was sequenced with immunoSEQ multiplex PCR; TCRdb's copy has only in-frame clones and lacks some. The sample lists about 170,000 clones, around four fifths occurring once. The sequenced sample consisted of PBMCs or T cells enriched from blood (not recorded which). All receptors come from a woman aged 45 to 65 who had recovered from COVID-19.

V is TRBV7-3 and J is TRBJ1-1; possibly TRBD1 for D (6 bases). Trimming shortened V by 10 bases and J by 4 bases, and 16 bases separated the two germline ends. Germline CDR1 and CDR2: SGHTA and FQGTGA. The CDR3 has 13 amino acids. The CDR3 sequence is CATAKQGLTEAFF. The CDR3 DNA reads as TGTGCCACCGCAAAACAGGGCCTCACTGAAGCTTTCTTT. Full variable domain (outside the CDR3, taken from reference TRBV7-3 and TRBJ1-1): GAGVSQTPSNKVTEKGKYVELRCDPISGHTALYWYRQSLGQGPEFLIYFQGTGAADDSGLPNDRFFAVRPEGSVSTLKIQRTERGDSAVYLCATAKQGLTEAFFGQGTRLTVV.

The chain links TRBV19 to TRBJ1-1, with TRBD1 matching 7 bases. CDR1 and CDR2 from the germline V gene are LNHDA and SQIVND (reference sequence). Trimming took 5 bases from V and 0 from J; bases not matched to a gene: 6. The CDR3 length is 15 residues. Written as DNA, the CDR3 is TGTGCCAGTAGTGAGACAGGGAGGTTGAACACTGAAGCTTTCTTT. It translates to CASSETGRLNTEAFF.

V usage is TRBV2 and J usage is TRBJ2-3; tentatively, D is TRBD2 (6 bases). CDR1 SNHLY and CDR2 FYNNEI come from the germline V gene. With 6 bases removed from V and 7 bases from J, the gap between germline ends came to 17 bases. CDR3 size: 14 residues. The CDR3 DNA reads as TGTGCCAGCAGGGGCGGGGTGGGGATTCATACGCAGTATTTT. Protein sequence: CASRGGVGIHTQYF.

J is TRBJ2-5 and V is TRBV7-9, with 10 bases identical to TRBD1. Germline V gene data show CDR1 as SEHNR and CDR2 as FQNEAQ (reference sequence). The CDR3 runs 16 residues. The V and J ends lost 1 base and 3 bases, in that order; junction bases with no gene match: 5. The CDR3 DNA is TGTGCCAGCAGCTTAGGTGACAGGGGGCGCAAAGAGACCCAGTACTTC. It translates to CASSLGDRGRKETQYF.

V gene TRBV5-4 combines with J gene TRBJ1-1; D is possibly TRBD1 (5 bases). Per germline, CDR1 SGHNT and CDR2 YYREEE (reference sequence). The ends were cut back, 2 bases at V and 1 base at J, with 9 bases in the middle. CDR3 size: 14 residues. Here the CDR3 reads CASSFGHRNTEAFF. DNA of the CDR3: TGTGCCAGCAGCTTCGGACACAGGAACACTGAAGCTTTCTTT.

The rearrangement links TRBV6-5 to TRBJ1-1; 8 nucleotides agree with TRBD1. CDR1 is MNHEY and CDR2 is SVGAGI in the germline V gene. The CDR3 totals 15 residues. With V trimmed by 0 bases and J by 5 bases, 5 bases remained unmatched. Written as DNA, the CDR3 is TGTGCCAGCAGTTACTCGCAGGGGGCATGGACTGAAGCTTTCTTT. Residues: CASSYSQGAWTEAFF.

V usage is TRBV7-2 and J usage is TRBJ2-5; 9 nucleotides align to TRBD1. V lost 0 bases to trimming and J lost 4 bases; unmatched junction nucleotides: 9. The germline gives CDR1 SGHTA, CDR2 FQGNSA. The CDR3 is 17 residues long. In nucleotides, the CDR3 is TGTGCCAGCAGCTTAGCTTGGACAGGGGTGGGAGTAGAGACCCAGTACTTC. The encoded protein is CASSLAWTGVGVETQYF.

The chain is built from TRBV15 and TRBJ1-2; 7 bases align to TRBD1. V dropped 2 bases and J dropped 5; count of bases not matched to a gene: 5. Germline V gene lookup returns CDR1 LNHNV and CDR2 YYDKDF (reference sequence). The CDR3 is made up of 14 amino acids. CDR3 residues: CATSRTGANYGYTF. The CDR3 DNA reads TGTGCCACCAGCAGAACAGGGGCGAATTATGGCTACACCTTC.

The gene calls are TRBV6-5 and TRBJ2-7; 8 bases align to TRBD1. The CDR3 contains 13 residues. Germline CDR1 reads MNHEY; CDR2 reads SVGAGI. V trimming: 6 bases; J trimming: 6 bases; junction bases outside the gene matches: 7. For the CDR3, the DNA is TGTGCCAGCAGGTTAGGACAGGGTGGCGAGCAGTACGTC. Translating it yields CASRLGQGGEQYV.

This chain links TRBV29-1 with TRBJ1-5; D gene unclear. V dropped 4 bases and J dropped 3 bases, with 10 bases sitting between them. Germline V gene sequence: CDR1 SQVTM, CDR2 ANQGSEA. The CDR3 contains 13 residues. In DNA form, the CDR3 reads TGCAGCGTTGCTTTTGGAGTCAATCAGCCCCAGCATTTT. Encoded protein: CSVAFGVNQPQHF.

This chain uses TRBV20-1 with TRBJ1-1; D not resolved. Germline V gene data show CDR1 as DFQATT and CDR2 as SNEGSKA (reference sequence). The CDR3 is made up of 11 amino acids. V was clipped by 5 bases and J by 11 bases, with 15 bases between them. CDR3 in amino acids: CSAAYDWRAFF. The CDR3, as DNA: TGCAGTGCTGCATATGATTGGAGGGCTTTCTTT.

V usage is TRBV4-2 and J usage is TRBJ2-1; 9 nucleotides agree with TRBD2. The V segment lost 4 bases and the J segment 4 bases; nucleotides outside the gene matches: 8. CDR3 length: 16 amino acids. CDR1 and CDR2 (germline): LGHNA, YNFKEQ. The DNA of the CDR3 is TGTGCCAGCAGCCGCCCAGCGGGGGGTCCTTACAATGAGCAGTTCTTC. This sequence encodes CASSRPAGGPYNEQFF.

This clone was picked up a small number of times. V is TRBV2 and J is TRBJ1-4, with 7 bases lining up with TRBD1. Germline V gene lookup returns CDR1 SNHLY and CDR2 FYNNEI. V was clipped by 6 bases and J by 5 bases; unmatched bases: 6. The CDR3 is 14 amino acids. The CDR3 loop is CASRPGTANEKLFF. CDR3 sequence (DNA): TGTGCCAGCAGACCCGGGACAGCAAATGAAAAACTGTTTTTT.

The genes are TRBV2 and TRBJ2-7; a possible D gene is TRBD2 (6 bases). Germline CDR1 reads SNHLY; CDR2 reads FYNNEI. The CDR3 consists of 12 residues. V was clipped by 6 bases and J by 3 bases, with 9 bases between them. The CDR3 loop reads CASSPGGYEQYV. The CDR3 region has the DNA TGTGCCAGCAGCCCCGGGGGCTACGAGCAGTACGTC.

In its sample, this clone was seen many times. V and J are TRBV29-1 and TRBJ1-2; D is perhaps TRBD1 (6 bases). CDR3 size: 13 residues. V was clipped by 7 bases and J by 7 bases, with 19 bases between them. The V gene's germline CDR1 is SQVTM and CDR2 ANQGSEA. The CDR3 spells CSALQGINLGYTF. The DNA of the CDR3 is TGCAGCGCGCTTCAGGGGATAAACCTTGGCTACACCTTC.

The chain carries TRBV12-3 or TRBV12-4 and TRBJ2-7; 7 bases fit TRBD1. With V trimmed by 4 bases and J by 3 bases, 3 bases remained unmatched. CDR3 size: 13 residues. CDR3 sequence (DNA): TGTGCCAGCAGTTGGGACAGAGGCTACGAGCAGTACGTC. Protein: CASSWDRGYEQYV.

In its sample, this clone was seen once. The gene calls are TRBV7-2 and TRBJ1-5; D gene unclear. V was clipped by 2 bases and J by 6 bases, with 14 bases between them. The CDR3 is 15 amino acids. Per germline, CDR1 SGHTA and CDR2 FQGNSA. CDR3 in DNA: TGTGCCAGCAGCTTAAGATTAAGCGTACGTCAGCCCCAGCATTTT. It yields the protein CASSLRLSVRQPQHF.

The rearrangement joins TRBV20-1 to TRBJ1-2, with no clear D. In germline, CDR1 is DFQATT, CDR2 SNEGSKA (reference sequence). V lost 6 bases, J lost 4 bases, and 9 bases lay in between. The CDR3 runs to 11 residues. The CDR3 protein is CSAAQSYGYTF. The CDR3 nucleotides read TGCAGTGCCGCACAGAGCTATGGCTACACCTTC.

The rearrangement joins TRBV7-9 to TRBJ1-2; TRBD1 might be the D (6 bases). The CDR3 consists of 16 residues. Germline CDR1 is SEHNR and CDR2 is FQNEAQ (reference sequence). Trimming pared 4 bases from V and 4 bases from J, leaving 19 bases between. CDR3 region: CASSSASTGIGYGYTF. For the CDR3, the DNA is TGTGCCAGCAGCTCCGCCTCTACAGGGATTGGCTATGGCTACACCTTC. Full variable domain (missing parts from reference TRBV7-9 and TRBJ1-2): DTGVSQNPRHKITKRGQNVTFRCDPISEHNRLYWYRQTLGQGPEFLTYFQNEAQLEKSRLLSDRFSAERPKGSFSTLEIQRTEQGDSAMYLCASSSASTGIGYGYTFGSGTRLTVV.

The rearrangement uses TRBV20-1 and TRBJ1-1; D unresolved. The CDR3 extends over 12 amino acids. Germline V gene sequence: CDR1 DFQATT, CDR2 SNEGSKA (reference sequence). Trimming pared 3 bases from V and 5 bases from J, leaving 10 bases between. CDR3 bases: TGCAGTGCTAGTGGCGGGGTTACTGAAGCTTTCTTT. Translating gives CSASGGVTEAFF.

This clone occurred once. The V gene is TRBV14, the J gene TRBJ1-3, with TRBD1 matching over 7 bases. This CDR3 region has 15 residues. Germline CDR1 and CDR2: SGHDN and FVKESK. V lost 3 bases, J lost 2 bases, and 4 bases stayed unmatched. The CDR3, as DNA: TGTGCCAGCAGCCATCAGGGGGTTACTGGAAACACCATATATTTT. Encoded protein: CASSHQGVTGNTIYF.

The chain uses TRBV5-4 and TRBJ1-6; no clear D. Germline V CDR1 and CDR2: SGHNT, YYREEE (reference sequence). The V end was cut by 2 bases, the J end by 7 bases, with 7 bases between. This CDR3 is 13 amino acids long. The CDR3 nucleotides read TGTGCCAGCAGCTTTGAGATAAATTCACCCCTCCACTTT. Translated, it gives CASSFEINSPLHF. The full variable domain, in which reference TRBV5-4 and TRBJ1-6 provide the parts outside the CDR3, is ETGVTQSPTHLIKTRGQQVTLRCSSQSGHNTVSWYQQALGQGPQFIFQYYREEENGRGNFPPRFSGLQFPNYSSELNVNALELDDSALYLCASSFEINSPLHFGNGTRLTVT.

This rearrangement joins TRBV12-5 to TRBJ2-3, with D perhaps TRBD2 (6 bases). The CDR3 length is 16 residues. Deletions cut 6 bases from V and 4 bases from J, with 20 bases between. Germline lookup yields CDR1 LGHNT and CDR2 FRNRAP. The CDR3 here is CASGRGSSGKADTQYF. The CDR3, as DNA: TGTGCTAGTGGCCGGGGTAGTAGCGGAAAGGCAGATACGCAGTATTTT.

The chain has TRBV29-1 and TRBJ1-5; maybe TRBD1 (6 bases). This CDR3 region has 13 residues. Germline V CDR1 and CDR2: SQVTM, ANQGSEA. Trimming shortened V by 4 bases and J by 7 bases, and 14 bases separated the two germline ends. Written as DNA, the CDR3 is TGCAGCGTTGGTGATTACAGGGAACAGCCCCAGCATTTT. Translation gives CSVGDYREQPQHF.

The CDR3 region is CASGPGTVAEAFF. CDR3 DNA: TGTGCTAGTGGCCCCGGGACAGTTGCTGAAGCTTTCTTT. This chain connects TRBV12-5 to TRBJ1-1, with TRBD1 matching 7 bases. CDR3 size: 13 residues. Per the germline V gene, CDR1 is LGHNT and CDR2 is FRNRAP. V trimming: 6 bases; J trimming: 6 bases; junction bases outside the gene matches: 7.

V usage is TRBV2 and J usage is TRBJ1-4, with a possible D match to TRBD1 (6 bases). V lost 7 bases and J 8 bases, leaving 14 bases between the germline ends. The CDR3 extends over 13 amino acids. Germline V gene lookup returns CDR1 SNHLY and CDR2 FYNNEI. The CDR3 nucleotides are TGTGCCAGCAAACGACAGGAGCTGGAAAAACTGTTTTTT. As protein: CASKRQELEKLFF.

This clone was seen more than once but under ten times. V usage is TRBV5-1 and J usage is TRBJ2-1; TRBD2 matches at 13 bases. This CDR3 has 15 residues. The junction had 11 bases not matched to a gene; V was cut back by 8 bases and J by 9 bases. Germline values: CDR1 SGHRS, CDR2 YFSETQ. In DNA, the CDR3 is TGCGCCAGTGAGGCCGGACTAGCGGGAGTGGGTGAGCAGTTCTTC. It is translated as CASEAGLAGVGEQFF.

The sample holds a few counts of this clone. The rearrangement joins TRBV2 to TRBJ1-6; TRBD1 might be the D (6 bases). This CDR3 is 14 amino acids long. Trimming stripped 6 bases from V and 9 bases from J, with 15 bases between. Per germline, CDR1 SNHLY and CDR2 FYNNEI. CDR3 residues: CASSARGSGSPLHF. In DNA, the CDR3 is TGTGCCAGCAGCGCCAGGGGAAGCGGTTCACCCCTCCACTTT.

The chain couples TRBV4-2 to TRBJ2-7; maybe TRBD1 (5 bases). The CDR3 covers 15 residues. Germline CDR1 reads LGHNA; CDR2 reads YNFKEQ. Deletions cut 0 bases from V and 2 bases from J, with 11 bases between. CDR3 DNA sequence: TGTGCCAGCAGCCAAGATTTGGCCAGGGCCTACGAGCAGTACGTC. Translating it yields CASSQDLARAYEQYV.

This clone has a handful of counts. The V gene is TRBV3-1 (or the pseudogene TRBV3-2), the J gene TRBJ1-6; D gene ambiguous. The CDR3 extends over 15 amino acids. CDR1 LGHDT and CDR2 YNNKEL come from the germline V gene (reference sequence). Trimming pared 5 bases from V and 1 base from J, leaving 9 bases between. The CDR3, as DNA: TGTGCCAGCAGCAGCCTACGGTCCTATAATTCACCCCTCCACTTT. Amino acids: CASSSLRSYNSPLHF.

The V and J genes are TRBV27 and TRBJ2-6; D gene unclear. This CDR3 comprises 17 residues. Trimming removed 7 bases from V and 0 bases from J, with 16 bases in between. Germline V gene sequence: CDR1 MNHEY, CDR2 SMNVEV (reference sequence). The DNA of the CDR3 is TGTGCCAGCACCATGAGAGCCCGCTCCTCTGGGGCCAACGTCCTGACTTTC. Translated: CASTMRARSSGANVLTF.

The table lists this clone with a count of one. The chain recombines TRBV5-1 with TRBJ2-3; TRBD2 aligns across 7 bases. The V gene's germline CDR1 is SGHRS and CDR2 YFSETQ. V gave up 1 base and J gave up 2 bases; unmatched junction bases: 7. The CDR3 has 16 amino acids. The CDR3 here is CASSLSERGVTDTQYF. CDR3 coding DNA: TGCGCCAGCAGCTTGTCGGAGCGGGGCGTCACAGATACGCAGTATTTT. The whole variable domain, remainder taken from reference TRBV5-1 and TRBJ2-3, is KAGVTQTPRYLIKTRGQQVTLSCSPISGHRSVSWYQQTPGQGLQFLFEYFSETQRNKGNFPGRFSGRQFSNSRSEMNVSTLELGDSALYLCASSLSERGVTDTQYFGPGTRLTVL.